Listed below are T cell receptor beta chains from one sample, sequenced in a study of blood T cell repertoires in COVID-19. The table came from immunoSEQ multiplex PCR; TCRdb's copy has only in-frame clones and leaves some out. The repertoire includes approximately 190,000 clones, roughly 80% of them detected once, and roughly 5.1% sits in the top ten. The sample taken for sequencing was peripheral blood. These receptor sequences come from a woman younger than 45 with acute or convalescent COVID-19. Both conserved end residues are part of each CDR3. Fields, in order: clone size, V gene, J gene, D gene, CDR3 protein, CDR3 DNA. A D gene is named only where the DNA matches it firmly. Clone size appears in some rows only: once, few, many, or a class for an expanded clone.

clone size: .; V gene: TRBV9; J gene: TRBJ1-3; D gene: TRBD1; CDR3 protein: CASSPTGGNSGNTIYF; CDR3 DNA: TGTGCCAGCAGCCCGACAGGGGGCAACTCTGGAAACACCATATATTTT
clone size: .; V gene: TRBV29-1; J gene: TRBJ2-7; D gene: TRBD2; CDR3 protein: CSVSRGGSSYEQYF; CDR3 DNA: TGCAGCGTTTCCCGGGGAGGGAGCTCCTACGAGCAGTACTTC
clone size: .; V gene: TRBV5-1; J gene: TRBJ2-7; D gene: .; CDR3 protein: CASRETGTYEQYF; CDR3 DNA: TGCGCCAGCAGAGAGACGGGAACCTACGAGCAGTACTTC
clone size: .; V gene: TRBV6-6; J gene: TRBJ1-5; D gene: .; CDR3 protein: CASSPRAGLLQPQHF; CDR3 DNA: TGTGCCAGCAGCCCACGGGCGGGTCTCCTTCAGCCCCAGCATTTT
clone size: .; V gene: TRBV5-1; J gene: TRBJ1-4; D gene: TRBD1; CDR3 protein: CASSFLRDRGEKLFF; CDR3 DNA: TGCGCCAGCAGCTTTCTCCGGGACAGGGGTGAAAAACTGTTTTTT
clone size: .; V gene: TRBV28; J gene: TRBJ1-2; D gene: TRBD1; CDR3 protein: CASIGSQTAGQYYGYTF; CDR3 DNA: TGTGCCAGCATCGGATCGCAAACCGCGGGACAGTACTATGGCTACACCTTC
clone size: few; V gene: TRBV27; J gene: TRBJ1-1; D gene: .; CDR3 protein: CASSYAGFNTEAFF; CDR3 DNA: TGTGCCAGCAGTTACGCAGGGTTTAACACTGAAGCTTTCTTT
clone size: .; V gene: TRBV13; J gene: TRBJ2-7; D gene: TRBD1; CDR3 protein: CASSSAPSGGNEQYF; CDR3 DNA: TGTGCCAGCAGCTCCGCTCCTTCAGGGGGAAACGAGCAGTACTTC
clone size: .; V gene: TRBV5-1; J gene: TRBJ1-4; D gene: TRBD1; CDR3 protein: CASSLGDSEKLFF; CDR3 DNA: TGCGCCAGCAGCCTGGGGGACAGTGAAAAACTGTTTTTT
clone size: .; V gene: TRBV28; J gene: TRBJ2-2; D gene: .; CDR3 protein: CASSRNRDSGELFF; CDR3 DNA: TGTGCCAGCAGTCGGAACAGGGATTCCGGGGAGCTGTTTTTT
clone size: .; V gene: TRBV2; J gene: TRBJ2-1; D gene: .; CDR3 protein: CASRLGVSSYNEQFF; CDR3 DNA: TGTGCCAGCAGACTAGGAGTTAGCTCCTACAATGAGCAGTTCTTC
clone size: .; V gene: TRBV7-6; J gene: TRBJ2-2; D gene: .; CDR3 protein: CASSQETGGELFF; CDR3 DNA: TGTGCCAGCAGTCAAGAGACGGGCGGGGAGCTGTTTTTT
clone size: .; V gene: TRBV30; J gene: TRBJ1-2; D gene: TRBD1; CDR3 protein: CAWNTGTGINYGYTF; CDR3 DNA: TGTGCCTGGAATACAGGGACAGGGATTAACTATGGCTACACCTTC
clone size: once; V gene: TRBV3-1/TRBV3-2; J gene: TRBJ2-3; D gene: TRBD1; CDR3 protein: CASSPGQGGTDTQYF; CDR3 DNA: TGTGCCAGCAGCCCGGGACAGGGAGGGACAGATACGCAGTATTTT
clone size: .; V gene: TRBV18; J gene: TRBJ2-5; D gene: TRBD2; CDR3 protein: CASSPRIAGGETQYF; CDR3 DNA: TGTGCCAGCTCACCACGAATAGCGGGAGGAGAGACCCAGTACTTC
clone size: .; V gene: TRBV3-1/TRBV3-2; J gene: TRBJ2-6; D gene: .; CDR3 protein: CASSLIGGANVLTF; CDR3 DNA: TGTGCCAGCAGCCTCATCGGGGGGGCCAACGTCCTGACTTTC
clone size: once; V gene: TRBV12-3/TRBV12-4; J gene: TRBJ2-2; D gene: .; CDR3 protein: CASKHFTGELFF; CDR3 DNA: TGTGCCAGCAAGCACTTCACCGGGGAGCTGTTTTTT
clone size: .; V gene: TRBV14; J gene: TRBJ1-4; D gene: TRBD1; CDR3 protein: CASRGTGSFQKLFF; CDR3 DNA: TGTGCCAGCAGAGGGACAGGGTCTTTTCAAAAACTGTTTTTT
clone size: .; V gene: TRBV7-6; J gene: TRBJ1-2; D gene: TRBD1; CDR3 protein: CASSLASGQGAGNGYTF; CDR3 DNA: TGTGCCAGCAGCTTAGCCAGCGGACAGGGGGCTGGAAATGGCTACACCTTC
clone size: .; V gene: TRBV27; J gene: TRBJ2-1; D gene: TRBD2; CDR3 protein: CASSISGGAVRNEQFF; CDR3 DNA: TGTGCCAGCAGTATAAGCGGGGGGGCCGTTCGGAATGAGCAGTTCTTC
clone size: .; V gene: TRBV2; J gene: TRBJ1-6; D gene: .; CDR3 protein: CASSVWTANSPLHF; CDR3 DNA: TGTGCCAGCAGTGTCTGGACAGCTAATTCACCCCTCCACTTT
clone size: .; V gene: TRBV19; J gene: TRBJ2-1; D gene: TRBD2; CDR3 protein: CASSGGLLSGSSPYNEQFF; CDR3 DNA: TGTGCCAGTAGTGGGGGACTGCTTAGCGGGAGTTCGCCCTACAATGAGCAGTTCTTC
clone size: .; V gene: TRBV19; J gene: TRBJ2-5; D gene: .; CDR3 protein: CASSPAGAALIKETQYF; CDR3 DNA: TGTGCCAGTAGTCCCGCGGGGGCGGCGCTTATCAAAGAGACCCAGTACTTC
clone size: .; V gene: TRBV19; J gene: TRBJ2-3; D gene: .; CDR3 protein: CASSFPGGTDTQYF; CDR3 DNA: TGTGCCAGTAGTTTCCCCGGAGGGACAGATACGCAGTATTTT
clone size: .; V gene: TRBV28; J gene: TRBJ2-7; D gene: .; CDR3 protein: CASRQPGYTYEQYF; CDR3 DNA: TGTGCCAGCAGACAACCGGGGTATACCTACGAGCAGTACTTC
clone size: .; V gene: TRBV19; J gene: TRBJ1-1; D gene: .; CDR3 protein: CASSTEANTEAFF; CDR3 DNA: TGTGCCAGTAGTACCGAGGCGAACACTGAAGCTTTCTTT
clone size: .; V gene: TRBV9; J gene: TRBJ2-3; D gene: .; CDR3 protein: CASSVGLDTQYF; CDR3 DNA: TGTGCCAGCAGCGTAGGGCTTGATACGCAGTATTTT
clone size: .; V gene: TRBV19; J gene: TRBJ1-1; D gene: TRBD1; CDR3 protein: CASSGPGTGVTEAFF; CDR3 DNA: TGTGCCAGTAGTGGTCCCGGGACAGGGGTCACTGAAGCTTTCTTT
clone size: .; V gene: TRBV24-1; J gene: TRBJ2-1; D gene: TRBD2; CDR3 protein: CATSEWTSGSSYNEQFF; CDR3 DNA: TGTGCCACCAGTGAGTGGACTAGCGGGAGCTCCTACAATGAGCAGTTCTTC
clone size: .; V gene: TRBV10-3; J gene: TRBJ2-7; D gene: .; CDR3 protein: CAISGITEEQYF; CDR3 DNA: TGTGCCATCAGTGGGATTACAGAGGAGCAGTACTTC
clone size: once; V gene: TRBV25-1; J gene: TRBJ1-4; D gene: .; CDR3 protein: CASGELEKLFF; CDR3 DNA: TGTGCCAGCGGGGAATTAGAAAAACTGTTTTTT
clone size: .; V gene: TRBV9; J gene: TRBJ1-2; D gene: .; CDR3 protein: CASSVATGQTYGYTF; CDR3 DNA: TGTGCCAGCAGCGTAGCTACAGGGCAGACCTATGGCTACACCTTC